The rows below give T cell receptor beta chains drawn from one sample of a study of cytomegalovirus exposure and HLA in healthy donors. Here immunoSEQ multiplex PCR was the method, and the copy in TCRdb shows in-frame clones only, minus some. The sample includes roughly 170,000 clones, over 60% of them seen just once. The sequenced sample consisted of PBMCs. The receptors were sampled from a woman aged 30 to 39 in good health and CMV-seronegative. Both conserved end residues are part of each CDR3. A D gene is named only where the DNA matches it firmly.

>TRBJ2-1|TRBD2|TRBV10-1
CASSESGGSEGNEQFF
>TRBJ1-4|TRBD1|TRBV6-1
CASSDGTGGAWKLFF
>TRBJ2-2|TRBD1|TRBV5-6
CASSLRTGFFTGELFF
>TRBJ2-1|TRBD2|TRBV2
CAGNREGANEQFF
>TRBJ1-1|-|TRBV9
CASSPHPTNTEAFF
>TRBJ2-7|-|TRBV11-2
CASSSGQNYEQYF
>TRBJ1-2|-|TRBV30
CAWRGNSNYGYTF
>TRBJ2-7|TRBD1|TRBV13
CASSAGTGVYEQYF
>TRBJ2-2|TRBD1|TRBV28
CASRRDRLNTGELFF
>TRBJ2-1|-|TRBV7-3
CASSPLAGGSSYNEQFF
>TRBJ1-5|TRBD1|TRBV2
CASSSLSTGAINQPQHF
>TRBJ1-2|-|TRBV19
CASSIGYTVANYGYTF
>TRBJ2-5|TRBD1|TRBV27
CASGLYRGPEETQYF
>TRBJ1-1|-|TRBV2
CASRPSFGLRPMNTEAFF
>TRBJ1-5|-|TRBV21-1
CASSKEAKKGPIFSNQPQHF
>TRBJ2-7|TRBD1|TRBV5-6
CASSGDRGRYEQYF
>TRBJ2-1|TRBD1|TRBV10-3
CAISGRTQGIEQFF
>TRBJ1-1|TRBD1|TRBV29-1
CSVEPQPGTGQAFF
>TRBJ1-2|TRBD1|TRBV7-9
CASSLGWGQDNYGYTF
>TRBJ1-2|-|TRBV7-3
CASSFSGQSGYTF
>TRBJ2-7|-|TRBV5-1
CASSLVSGATYEQYF
>TRBJ2-1|TRBD2|TRBV7-9
CASSGGREVDEQFF
>TRBJ2-1|TRBD1|TRBV4-1
CASSPGQGPRGKQFF
>TRBJ1-2|-|TRBV4-3
CASSDSFYGYPF
>TRBJ1-1|-|TRBV5-6
CASSLGRRPLSEAFF
>TRBJ1-2|TRBD1|TRBV6-6
CASSTTGVHNYGYTF
>TRBJ1-1|TRBD1|TRBV5-1
CASSLSGTGGPEAFF
>TRBJ1-2|-|TRBV18
CASSPLQGLEGYTF
>TRBJ2-5|-|TRBV2
CASKRRRETQYF
>TRBJ2-3|TRBD2|TRBV6-5
CASSYLPSGTDTQYF